The present T cell receptor beta chain was sequenced within a study of T-cell reconstitution after alpha-beta-depleted transplantation in children (dated by TCRdb to the mid-2010s). Notes on the research overall: T-cell immune reconstitution after TCRalphabeta/CD19-depleted allogeneic hematopoietic cell transplantation in children was quantitatively tracked in the study by means of TCR repertoire profiling. General study outcomes and caveats: In some patients, the high TCRbeta diversity seen at day 60 was put down to recipient T cells and intrathymic progenitors that had survived conditioning. The apparently early alphabetaT-cell count recovery about two months after transplant was reportedly dependent on only several hundred rapidly expanded clones derived from non-depleted graft cells. The frequencies of hyperexpanded clones fell over the following months, and after one year, T-cell counts and TCRbeta diversity were mostly attributed to newly produced T cells.

Preparation of the library involved PCR. Sequenced on an Illumina HiSeq 2500. To normalize quantification of the TCRbeta repertoire, the TCR libraries were built with molecular barcoding that relied on unique molecular identifiers. TCRdb applied fastp at Q25 and MiXCR to the public reads, then kept only in-frame beta chains. Each entry is one CDR3 protein sequence, shown with its most common DNA and genes. The table for this sample lists some 100,000 distinct CDR3 sequences; about a quarter of them were counted only once. The top ten hold 20% to 25% of the sample. With regard to this clonotype: Its recognized antigen is unknown. Base-call qualities are not available, and no considerably larger clone is one nucleotide away.

Read against the paper, the sample's treatment or condition label means: allogeneic hematopoietic cell transplantation with graft depleted of TCRalphabeta T cells and CD19 B cells. TCRalphabeta/CD19-depleted allogeneic hematopoietic cell grafts were given to the transplant recipients, all of whom were children. The material sequenced was PBMCs, taken before TCRalphabeta/CD19-depleted stem cell transplant. The receptor was isolated from a boy aged 2 to 10 with acute lymphoblastic leukemia, due to receive a stem cell transplant.

In nucleotide form, the sequence is TGTGCCAGCAGCTTAGGACGGGTCGAGCAGTACTTC. This codes for CASSLGRVEQYF. Recombination joined TRBV7-2 with TRBJ2-7, with the D gene not confidently named. Its CDR3 holds 12 amino acids, cysteine through phenylalanine. Of all the DNA, just the CDR3 is kept, 36 bases in frame from base 1. Trimming at the junction amounts to 1 base on V and 6 bases on J, and the germline ends lie 7 bases apart. CDR1 and CDR2 are read off the germline V gene as SGHTA and FQGNSA.